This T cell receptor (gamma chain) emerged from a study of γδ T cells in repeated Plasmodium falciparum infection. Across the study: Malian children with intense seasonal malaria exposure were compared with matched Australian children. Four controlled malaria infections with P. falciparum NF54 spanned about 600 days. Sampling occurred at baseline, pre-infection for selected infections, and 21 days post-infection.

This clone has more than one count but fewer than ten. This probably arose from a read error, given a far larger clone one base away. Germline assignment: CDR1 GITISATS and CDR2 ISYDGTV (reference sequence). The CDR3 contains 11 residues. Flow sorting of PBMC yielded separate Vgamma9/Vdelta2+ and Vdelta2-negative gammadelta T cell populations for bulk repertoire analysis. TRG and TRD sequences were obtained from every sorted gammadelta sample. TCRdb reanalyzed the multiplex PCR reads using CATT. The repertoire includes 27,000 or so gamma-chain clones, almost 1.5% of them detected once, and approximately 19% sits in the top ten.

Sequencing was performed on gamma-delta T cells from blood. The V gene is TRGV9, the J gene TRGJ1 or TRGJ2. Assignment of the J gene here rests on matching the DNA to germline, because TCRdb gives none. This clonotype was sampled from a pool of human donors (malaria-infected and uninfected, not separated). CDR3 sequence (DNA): TGTGCCCTGTGGGAGGTCTCGAAGAAACTCTTT. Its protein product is CALWEVSKKLF.